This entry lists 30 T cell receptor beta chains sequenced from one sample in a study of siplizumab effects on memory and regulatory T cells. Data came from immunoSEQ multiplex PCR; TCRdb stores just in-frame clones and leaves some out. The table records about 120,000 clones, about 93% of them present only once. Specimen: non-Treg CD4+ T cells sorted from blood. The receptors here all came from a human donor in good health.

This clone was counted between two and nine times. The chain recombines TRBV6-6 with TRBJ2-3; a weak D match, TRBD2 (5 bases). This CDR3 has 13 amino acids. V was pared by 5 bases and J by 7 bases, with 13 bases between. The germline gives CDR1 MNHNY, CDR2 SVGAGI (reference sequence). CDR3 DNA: TGTGCCAGCAGTCCCAGCGGCGAGAATACGCAGTATTTT. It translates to CASSPSGENTQYF.

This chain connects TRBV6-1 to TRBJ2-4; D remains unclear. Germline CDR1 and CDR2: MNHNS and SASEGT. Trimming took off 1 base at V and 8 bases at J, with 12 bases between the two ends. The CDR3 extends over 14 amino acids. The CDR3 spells CASSEGGSSDIQYF. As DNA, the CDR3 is TGTGCCAGCAGTGAAGGTGGGTCGAGTGACATTCAGTACTTC.

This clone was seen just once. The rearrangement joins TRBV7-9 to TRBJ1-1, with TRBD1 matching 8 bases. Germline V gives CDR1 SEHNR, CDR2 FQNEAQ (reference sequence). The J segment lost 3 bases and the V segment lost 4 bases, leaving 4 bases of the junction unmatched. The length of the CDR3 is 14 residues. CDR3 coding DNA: TGTGCCAGCAGCTCGGACAGGGTGGACACTGAAGCTTTCTTT. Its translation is CASSSDRVDTEAFF. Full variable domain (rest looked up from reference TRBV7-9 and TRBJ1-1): DTGVSQNPRHKITKRGQNVTFRCDPISEHNRLYWYRQTLGQGPEFLTYFQNEAQLEKSRLLSDRFSAERPKGSFSTLEIQRTEQGDSAMYLCASSSDRVDTEAFFGQGTRLTVV.

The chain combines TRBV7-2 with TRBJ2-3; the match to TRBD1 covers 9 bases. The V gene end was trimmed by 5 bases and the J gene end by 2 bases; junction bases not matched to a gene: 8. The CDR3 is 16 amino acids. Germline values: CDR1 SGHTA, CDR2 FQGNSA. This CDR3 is CASSPAGTGITDTQYF. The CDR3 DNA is TGTGCCAGCAGCCCGGCGGGGACAGGGATCACAGATACGCAGTATTTT.

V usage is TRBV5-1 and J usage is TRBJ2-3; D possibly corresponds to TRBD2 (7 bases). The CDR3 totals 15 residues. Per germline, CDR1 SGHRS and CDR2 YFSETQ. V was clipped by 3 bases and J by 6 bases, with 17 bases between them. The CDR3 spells CASSYLAGAGDTQYF. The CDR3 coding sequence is TGCGCCAGCAGCTACCTGGCGGGGGCGGGGGATACGCAGTATTTT.

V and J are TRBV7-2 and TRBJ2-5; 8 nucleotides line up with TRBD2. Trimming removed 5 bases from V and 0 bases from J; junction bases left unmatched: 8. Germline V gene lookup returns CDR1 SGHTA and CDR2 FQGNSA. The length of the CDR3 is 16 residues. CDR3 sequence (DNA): TGTGCCAGCAGCCGTGGACTAGCCAGGGACCAAGAGACCCAGTACTTC. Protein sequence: CASSRGLARDQETQYF.

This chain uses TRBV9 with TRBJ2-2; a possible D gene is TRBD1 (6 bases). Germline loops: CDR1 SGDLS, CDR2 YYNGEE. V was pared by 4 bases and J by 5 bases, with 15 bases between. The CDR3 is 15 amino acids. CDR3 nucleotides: TGTGCCAGCAGCCCTTCCTTGCAGGGGACCGGGGAGCTGTTTTTT. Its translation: CASSPSLQGTGELFF. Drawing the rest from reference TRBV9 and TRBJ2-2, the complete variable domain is DSGVTQTPKHLITATGQRVTLRCSPRSGDLSVYWYQQSLDQGLQFLIQYYNGEERAKGNILERFSAQQFPDLHSELNLSSLELGDSALYFCASSPSLQGTGELFFGEGSRLTVL.

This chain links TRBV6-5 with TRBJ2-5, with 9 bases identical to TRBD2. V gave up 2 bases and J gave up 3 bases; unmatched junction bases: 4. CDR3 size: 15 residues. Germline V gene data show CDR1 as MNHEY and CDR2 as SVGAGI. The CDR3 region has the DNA TGTGCCAGCAGTTACCTAGCGGGGCGTAAAGAGACCCAGTACTTC. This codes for CASSYLAGRKETQYF.

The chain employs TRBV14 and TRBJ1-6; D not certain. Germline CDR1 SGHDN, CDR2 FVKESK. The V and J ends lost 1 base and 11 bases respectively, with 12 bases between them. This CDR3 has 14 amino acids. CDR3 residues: CASSQAGLVAPLHF. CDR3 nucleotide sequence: TGTGCCAGCAGCCAAGCTGGCTTAGTGGCACCCCTCCACTTT.

DNA of the CDR3: TGTGCCTGGAGAATGTGGGGTGAAAAACTGTTTTTT. Encoded protein: CAWRMWGEKLFF. V gene TRBV30 combines with J gene TRBJ1-4; D gene ambiguous. This CDR3 spans 12 amino acids. Germline loops: CDR1 GTSNPN, CDR2 SVGIG (reference sequence). V lost 3 bases, J lost 7 bases, and 9 bases lay in between.

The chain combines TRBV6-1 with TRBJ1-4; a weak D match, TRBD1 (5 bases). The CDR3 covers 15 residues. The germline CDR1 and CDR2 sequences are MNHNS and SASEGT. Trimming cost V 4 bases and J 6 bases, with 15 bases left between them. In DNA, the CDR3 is TGTGCCAGCAGTGCAGTCCTCGGGGGTGATGAAAAACTGTTTTTT. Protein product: CASSAVLGGDEKLFF.

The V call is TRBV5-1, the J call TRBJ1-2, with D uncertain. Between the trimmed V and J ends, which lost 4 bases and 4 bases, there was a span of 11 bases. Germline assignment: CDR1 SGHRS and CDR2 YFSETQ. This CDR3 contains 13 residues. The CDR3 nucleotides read TGCGCCAGCAGCCTCACAGTCTCCTATGGCTACACCTTC. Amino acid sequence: CASSLTVSYGYTF.

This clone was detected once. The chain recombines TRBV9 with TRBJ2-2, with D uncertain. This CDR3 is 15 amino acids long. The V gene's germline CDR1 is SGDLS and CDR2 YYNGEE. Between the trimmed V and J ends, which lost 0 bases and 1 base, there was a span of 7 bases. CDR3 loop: CASSVGALNTGELFF. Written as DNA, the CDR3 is TGTGCCAGCAGCGTAGGGGCGTTGAACACCGGGGAGCTGTTTTTT.

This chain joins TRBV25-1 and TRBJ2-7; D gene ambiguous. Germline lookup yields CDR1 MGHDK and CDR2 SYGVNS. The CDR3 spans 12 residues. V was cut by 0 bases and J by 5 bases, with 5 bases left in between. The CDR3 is CASSEYENEQYF. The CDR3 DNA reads TGTGCCAGCAGTGAATATGAAAACGAGCAGTACTTC.

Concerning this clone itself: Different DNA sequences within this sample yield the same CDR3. CDR3 sequence: CASSPPRGTSTDTQYF. The CDR3, as DNA: TGTGCCAGCTCACCCCCAAGGGGGACTAGCACAGATACGCAGTATTTT. The gene calls are TRBV18 and TRBJ2-3; TRBD1 or TRBD2 may be the D gene (6 bases each). V was clipped by 3 bases and J by 0 bases, with 13 bases between them. The V gene's germline CDR1 is KGHSH and CDR2 LQKENI. CDR3 length equals 16 residues. The complete variable domain, with remaining parts taken from reference TRBV18 and TRBJ2-3, reads NAGVMQNPRHLVRRRGQEARLRCSPMKGHSHVYWYRQLPEEGLKFMVYLQKENIIDESGMPKERFSAEFPKEGPSILRIQQVVRGDSAAYFCASSPPRGTSTDTQYFGPGTRLTVL.

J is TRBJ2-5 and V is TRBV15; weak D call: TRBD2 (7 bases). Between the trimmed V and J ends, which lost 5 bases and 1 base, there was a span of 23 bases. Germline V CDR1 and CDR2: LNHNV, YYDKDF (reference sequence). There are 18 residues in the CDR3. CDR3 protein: CATSGGVLQGVGQETQYF. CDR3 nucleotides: TGTGCCACCAGCGGGGGGGTGTTACAGGGTGTGGGCCAAGAGACCCAGTACTTC.

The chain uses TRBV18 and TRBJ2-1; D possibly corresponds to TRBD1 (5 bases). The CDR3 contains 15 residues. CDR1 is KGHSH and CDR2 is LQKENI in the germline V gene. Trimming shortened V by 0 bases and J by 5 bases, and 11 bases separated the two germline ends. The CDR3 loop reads CASSPPMQGNNEQFF. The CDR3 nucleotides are TGTGCCAGCTCACCACCGATGCAGGGCAACAATGAGCAGTTCTTC.

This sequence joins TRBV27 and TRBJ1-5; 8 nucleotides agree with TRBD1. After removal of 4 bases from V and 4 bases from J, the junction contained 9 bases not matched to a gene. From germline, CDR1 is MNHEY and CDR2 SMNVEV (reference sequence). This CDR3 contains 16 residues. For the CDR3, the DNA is TGTGCCAGCAGTTCCCGGACAGGGCCCCCGAATCAGCCCCAGCATTTT. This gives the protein CASSSRTGPPNQPQHF.

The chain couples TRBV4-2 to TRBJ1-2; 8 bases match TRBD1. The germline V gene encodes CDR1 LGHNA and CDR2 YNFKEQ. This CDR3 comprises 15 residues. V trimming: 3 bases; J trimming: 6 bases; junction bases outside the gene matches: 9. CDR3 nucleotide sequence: TGTGCCAGCAGCCATACCCAAGACAGGGGAGATGGCTACACCTTC. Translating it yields CASSHTQDRGDGYTF.

CDR3 in DNA: TGCGCCAGCAGCTTTTCGTTTTTGGACAGGGCAGTGAGTAATTCACCCCTCCACTTT. Its translation is CASSFSFLDRAVSNSPLHF. The rearrangement joins TRBV5-1 to TRBJ1-6; 8 bases fit TRBD1. This CDR3 contains 19 residues. The J segment lost 6 bases and the V segment lost 2 bases, leaving 16 bases of the junction unmatched. CDR1 is SGHRS and CDR2 is YFSETQ in the germline V gene.

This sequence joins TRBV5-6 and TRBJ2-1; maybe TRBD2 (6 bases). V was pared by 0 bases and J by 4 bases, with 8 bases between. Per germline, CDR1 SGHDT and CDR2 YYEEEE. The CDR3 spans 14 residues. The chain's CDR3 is CASSLGTTYNEQFF. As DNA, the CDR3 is TGTGCCAGCAGCTTGGGGACTACTTACAATGAGCAGTTCTTC.

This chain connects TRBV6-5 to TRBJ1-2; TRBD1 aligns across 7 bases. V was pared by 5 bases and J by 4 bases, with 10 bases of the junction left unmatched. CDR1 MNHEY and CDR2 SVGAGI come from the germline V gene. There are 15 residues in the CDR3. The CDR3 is CASSPKGATGYGYTF. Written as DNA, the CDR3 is TGTGCCAGCAGTCCGAAGGGGGCCACAGGCTATGGCTACACCTTC.

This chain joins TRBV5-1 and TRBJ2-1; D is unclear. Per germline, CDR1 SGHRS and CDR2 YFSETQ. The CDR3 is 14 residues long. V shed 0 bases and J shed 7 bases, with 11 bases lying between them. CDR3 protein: CASSLAPPPNEQFF. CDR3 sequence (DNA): TGCGCCAGCAGCTTGGCGCCTCCTCCTAATGAGCAGTTCTTC.

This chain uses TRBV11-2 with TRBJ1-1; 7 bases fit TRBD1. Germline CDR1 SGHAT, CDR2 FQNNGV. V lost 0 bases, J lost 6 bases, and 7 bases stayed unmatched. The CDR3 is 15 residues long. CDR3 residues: CASSLDFTGDSEAFF. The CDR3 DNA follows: TGTGCCAGCAGCTTAGACTTTACAGGGGACTCTGAAGCTTTCTTT.

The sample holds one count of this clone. The CDR3 DNA sequence: TGTGCCAGCTCACCGTCAATAGGGGAGGCCTACGAGCAGTACTTC. It specifies CASSPSIGEAYEQYF. This chain joins TRBV18 and TRBJ2-7, with D perhaps matching TRBD2 (6 bases). With 3 bases removed from V and 2 bases from J, the gap between germline ends came to 14 bases. Germline V lookup: CDR1 KGHSH, CDR2 LQKENI. The CDR3 is 15 amino acids.

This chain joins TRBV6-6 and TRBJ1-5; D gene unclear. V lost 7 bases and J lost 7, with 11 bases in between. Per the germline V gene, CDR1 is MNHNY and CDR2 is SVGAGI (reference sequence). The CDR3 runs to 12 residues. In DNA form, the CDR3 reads TGTGCCAGCACCCAAGGAGGCCAGCCCCAGCATTTT. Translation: CASTQGGQPQHF.

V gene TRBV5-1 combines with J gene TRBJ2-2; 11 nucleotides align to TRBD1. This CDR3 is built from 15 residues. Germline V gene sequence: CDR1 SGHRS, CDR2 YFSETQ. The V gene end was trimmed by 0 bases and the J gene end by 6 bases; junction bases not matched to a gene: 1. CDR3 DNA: TGCGCCAGCAGCTTGGGGACAGGGGGCTCCGGGGAGCTGTTTTTT. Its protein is CASSLGTGGSGELFF.

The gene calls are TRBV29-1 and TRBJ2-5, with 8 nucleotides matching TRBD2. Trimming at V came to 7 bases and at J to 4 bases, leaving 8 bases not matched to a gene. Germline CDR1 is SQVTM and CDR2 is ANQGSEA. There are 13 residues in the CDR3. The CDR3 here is CSAPGGGRETQYF. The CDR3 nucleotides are TGCAGCGCACCCGGGGGGGGTAGAGAGACCCAGTACTTC.

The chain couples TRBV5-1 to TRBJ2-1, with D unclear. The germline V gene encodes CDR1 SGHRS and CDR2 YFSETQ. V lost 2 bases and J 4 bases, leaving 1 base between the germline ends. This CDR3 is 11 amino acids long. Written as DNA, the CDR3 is TGCGCCAGCAGCTTATACAATGAGCAGTTCTTC. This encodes CASSLYNEQFF.

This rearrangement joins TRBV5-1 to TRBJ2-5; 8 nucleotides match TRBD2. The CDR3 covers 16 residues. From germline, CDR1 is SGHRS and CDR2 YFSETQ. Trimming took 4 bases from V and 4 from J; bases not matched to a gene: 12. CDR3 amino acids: CASSPGSAGVGETQYF. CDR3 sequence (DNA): TGCGCCAGCAGCCCAGGGTCAGCGGGGGTCGGAGAGACCCAGTACTTC.